One sample yielded the 14 T cell receptor beta chains listed below, sequenced in a study of CD8+CD57+ T cells in acquired aplastic anemia. Genomic DNA, serving as template, underwent TCR beta VDJ and CDR3 profiling. Each CDR3 protein is one row after TCRdb ran MiXCR on the reads. The table includes roughly 50,000 distinct CDR3 sequences, roughly 69% detected once. Sequenced input: sorted CD4+, CD8+, or CD8+CD57+ T cells (not recorded which) from PBMCs. The receptors originated from a human donor in good health, serving as a control.

The V call is TRBV15, the J call TRBJ2-7; tentative D call: TRBD2 (5 bases). The CDR3 spans 14 residues. Per the germline V gene, CDR1 is LNHNV and CDR2 is YYDKDF (reference sequence). Trimming cost V 5 bases and J 3 bases, with 14 bases left between them. The CDR3 DNA sequence: TGTGCCACCAGCTTTCTCGGAGGAAGCTACGAGCAGTACTTC. As protein: CATSFLGGSYEQYF.

The chain employs TRBV2 and TRBJ1-1; D gene ambiguous. This CDR3 region has 13 residues. V lost 5 bases and J lost 1, with 8 bases in between. Germline loops: CDR1 SNHLY, CDR2 FYNNEI. CDR3 DNA sequence: TGTGCCAGCAGTAAAACAGAGAACACTGAAGCTTTCTTT. Translated, it gives CASSKTENTEAFF.

The table lists this clonotype with a count of one. The rearrangement joins TRBV19 to TRBJ1-6; 9 nucleotides line up with TRBD1. Germline values: CDR1 LNHDA, CDR2 SQIVND (reference sequence). CDR3 size: 15 residues. V was clipped by 1 base and J by 7 bases; unmatched bases: 2. CDR3 protein: CASSIGGTGNSPLHF. CDR3 bases: TGTGCCAGTAGTATAGGGGGGACAGGGAATTCACCCCTCCACTTT.

CDR3 DNA sequence: TGCGCCAGCAGTACTACAGGATGGGTGGGCGGGAACACTGAAGCTTTCTTT. Translation: CASSTTGWVGGNTEAFF. V and J are TRBV10-2 and TRBJ1-1, with D possibly TRBD1 on 5 matching bases. Trimming pared 5 bases from V and 1 base from J, leaving 20 bases between. Germline CDR1 reads WSHSY; CDR2 reads SAAADI. The CDR3 has 17 residues.

The genes are TRBV5-5 and TRBJ2-5; D is unresolved. CDR1 SGHKS and CDR2 YYEKEE come from the germline V gene (reference sequence). V was cut by 0 bases and J by 5 bases, with 5 bases left in between. The CDR3 sequence is 12 residues long. The chain's CDR3 is CASSLEYETQYF. Written as DNA, the CDR3 is TGTGCCAGCAGCTTGGAATACGAGACCCAGTACTTC.

The chain combines TRBV19 with TRBJ1-2; TRBD1 agrees at 9 bases. The CDR3 contains 17 residues. The germline V gene encodes CDR1 LNHDA and CDR2 SQIVND (reference sequence). The J segment lost 3 bases and the V segment lost 3 bases, leaving 11 bases of the junction unmatched. CDR3 sequence (DNA): TGTGCCAGTAGTATGGAGGGGACAGGGAAATTCGACTATGGCTACACCTTC. It specifies CASSMEGTGKFDYGYTF.

This chain connects TRBV11-1 to TRBJ2-3, with TRBD2 as a possible D gene (5 bases). Trimming left V 1 base short and J 1 base short, with 15 bases between. Germline assignment: CDR1 SGHAT and CDR2 FQDESV (reference sequence). The CDR3 loop spans 17 amino acids. CDR3 bases: TGTGCCAGCAGCTTAGGGGTAGGGTTGGAGGGCACAGATACGCAGTATTTT. Translation gives CASSLGVGLEGTDTQYF.

This sequence joins TRBV2 and TRBJ2-5, with D tentatively TRBD1 (6 bases). This CDR3 spans 14 amino acids. The germline gives CDR1 SNHLY, CDR2 FYNNEI. The ends were cut back, 0 bases at V and 5 bases at J, with 10 bases in the middle. The CDR3 nucleotides are TGTGCCAGCAGTGAAGCGCTTCAGGGGGAGACCCAGTACTTC. Protein sequence: CASSEALQGETQYF.

The chain has TRBV7-8 and TRBJ1-1; D remains unclear. In germline, CDR1 is SGHVS, CDR2 FQNEAQ. The CDR3 loop spans 13 amino acids. Trimming stripped 4 bases from V and 2 bases from J, with 8 bases between. The CDR3 is CASSSRPNTEAFF. For the CDR3, the DNA is TGTGCCAGCAGCTCCCGGCCAAACACTGAAGCTTTCTTT.

The chain joins TRBV4-1 to TRBJ2-5, with D hard to call. Deletions cut 4 bases from V and 4 bases from J, with 13 bases between. There are 14 residues in the CDR3. CDR1 is MGHRA and CDR2 is YSYEKL in the germline V gene. Written as DNA, the CDR3 is TGCGCCAGCAGCCTTTCAACGGATGCAGAGACCCAGTACTTC. Protein: CASSLSTDAETQYF.

This clonotype was picked up one time. The rearrangement joins TRBV10-3 to TRBJ2-1, with TRBD2 matching over 11 bases. CDR3 length: 14 residues. Per germline, CDR1 ENHRY and CDR2 SYGVKD. The trim removed 4 bases at V and 7 bases at J, leaving 3 bases unmatched. The CDR3 loop reads CAISGLAGGNEQFF. DNA for the CDR3: TGTGCCATCAGTGGGCTAGCGGGGGGTAATGAGCAGTTCTTC.

The chain has TRBV24-1 and TRBJ1-2, with TRBD1 identical over 7 bases. V gave up 4 bases and J gave up 5 bases; unmatched junction bases: 0. Germline-derived CDR1 and CDR2 are KGHDR and SFDVKD. CDR3 size: 12 residues. This chain's CDR3 is CATSETGYGYTF. Written as DNA, the CDR3 is TGTGCCACCAGTGAGACAGGGTATGGCTACACCTTC.

This sequence joins TRBV5-6 and TRBJ1-2; possibly TRBD1 for D (6 bases). The CDR3 runs to 15 residues. V was cut by 4 bases and J by 4 bases, with 17 bases left in between. Germline V gives CDR1 SGHDT, CDR2 YYEEEE. CDR3 residues: CASSLPATGVYGYTF. CDR3 in DNA: TGTGCCAGCAGCCTACCTGCGACAGGAGTCTATGGCTACACCTTC.

The rearrangement uses TRBV19 and TRBJ1-2; no clear D. Trimming took off 1 base at V and 4 bases at J, with 7 bases between the two ends. The germline V gene encodes CDR1 LNHDA and CDR2 SQIVND (reference sequence). The CDR3 totals 13 residues. The CDR3 DNA follows: TGTGCCAGTAGTATAGTCGGCAGCTATGGCTACACCTTC. Amino acid sequence: CASSIVGSYGYTF.